This T cell receptor (beta chain) comes out of a study of Graves' ophthalmopathy and Graves' hyperthyroidism. This clonotype was picked up a small number of times. Its antigen is not known. Other autoimmune diseases, uncontrolled infections, pregnancy or lactation led to the exclusion of patients. Out of 7.5 to 10 ml of fresh peripheral blood, PBMCs were obtained. Study results and caveats: Clonotypes were expanded in thyroid at above 0.001 frequency, and most also appeared in blood. The model predicted progression of ophthalmopathy with a sensitivity of roughly 65%, and its specificity was under 75%.

For repertoire sequencing, the TCR beta CDR3 regions were amplified from RNA transcripts. Second-round multiplex PCR came after a first-round RT-PCR that employed HTBI primers. From the multiplex PCR reads, TCRdb called clonotypes with MiXCR, one entry per CDR3 protein. Here the sample spans roughly 500,000 distinct CDR3 sequences, roughly an eighth being singletons. Losses at the gene ends were 5 bases for V and 5 bases for J; bases not matched to a gene: 7. The CDR3 is 16 residues long. The germline gives CDR1 KGHDR, CDR2 SFDVKD. This sequence joins TRBV24-1 and TRBJ2-2; the match to TRBD2 covers 10 bases. The source of this sequence is a woman in her 30s with Graves' ophthalmopathy. Sequencing was carried out using blood. The CDR3 DNA follows: TGTGCCACCAGTGGTCTAGCGGGAGTTCGGACCGGGGAGCTGTTTTTT. Translating gives CATSGLAGVRTGELFF.